Here is one T cell receptor (beta chain) with its context. The data derive from a study of blood T cell repertoires in COVID-19. On the study more broadly: The United States, Italy and Spain provided the acute and convalescent COVID-19 samples. The analysed material was cDNA or gDNA that came from T cells, B-cell-depleted T cells, or PBMCs.

Per the original methods: It was from reference gene primer amplification that nucleated cell counts were estimated. Assay used: immunoSEQ multiplex PCR; TCRdb lists only in-frame clones, some missing. V, J and clone size are taken as reported in that table, and D and trimming were inferred from the DNA itself. The sample has under 130,000 clones; roughly 88% are singletons. Germline CDR1 is KGHSH and CDR2 is LQKENI. The CDR3 extends over 14 amino acids. V dropped 3 bases and J dropped 4; count of bases not matched to a gene: 3. Sequenced: peripheral blood. The clonotype comes from a human donor in a cohort sampled during active COVID-19. The chain carries TRBV18 and TRBJ2-1, with 7 positions matching TRBD1. CDR3 nucleotides: TGTGCCAGCTCACCCCGGGACAGATACAATGAGCAGTTCTTC. Protein product: CASSPRDRYNEQFF.